This TCR beta chain was sequenced for a study of technical replicates of blood from a few donors. Assay used: immunoSEQ multiplex PCR; TCRdb lists only in-frame clones, some missing. The table shows approximately 99,000 clones, with about 95% occurring only once. Germline assignment: CDR1 ENHRY and CDR2 SYGVKD. Losses at the gene ends were 10 bases for V and 7 bases for J; bases not matched to a gene: 8. The CDR3 is made up of 12 amino acids. Sequencing was done on a sample of T cells isolated from PBMCs. The V gene is TRBV10-3, the J gene TRBJ1-1, with 8 bases fitting TRBD1. The TCR originated in a human donor in good health. As DNA, the CDR3 is TGTGCCACCCGACAGGGGTTAGTTGAAGCTTTCTTT. This sequence encodes CATRQGLVEAFF.